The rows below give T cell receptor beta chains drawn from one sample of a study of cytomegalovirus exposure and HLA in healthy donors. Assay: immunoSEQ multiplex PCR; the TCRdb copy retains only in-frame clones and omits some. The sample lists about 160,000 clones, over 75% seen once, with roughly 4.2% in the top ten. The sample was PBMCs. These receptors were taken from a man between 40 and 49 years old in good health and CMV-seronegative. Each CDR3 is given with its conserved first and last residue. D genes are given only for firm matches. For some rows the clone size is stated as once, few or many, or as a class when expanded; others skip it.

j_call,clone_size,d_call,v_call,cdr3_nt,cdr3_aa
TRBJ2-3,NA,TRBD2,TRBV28,TGTGCCAGCAAGCGGGGGACTAGCGGCACAGATACGCAGTATTTT,CASKRGTSGTDTQYF
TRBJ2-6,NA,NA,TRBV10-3,TGTGCCATCAGTCCCAGGGGAGTGGGGACTGGGGCCAACGTCCTGACTTTC,CAISPRGVGTGANVLTF
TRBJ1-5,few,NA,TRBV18,TGTGCCAGCTCCAAAAGCCACCCACAGGGACAGCCCCAGCATTTT,CASSKSHPQGQPQHF
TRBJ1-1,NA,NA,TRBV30,TGTGCCTGGAGTGTAAGCGTTAACACTGAAGCTTTCTTT,CAWSVSVNTEAFF
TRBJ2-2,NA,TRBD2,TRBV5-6,TGTGCCAGCCGAAGGGAGGGTTTCACCGGGGAGCTGTTTTTT,CASRREGFTGELFF
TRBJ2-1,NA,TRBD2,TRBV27,TGTGCCAGCAGCCGCGGGGGGAATGAGCAGTTCTTC,CASSRGGNEQFF
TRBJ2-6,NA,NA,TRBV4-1,TGCGCCAGCAGTCTGAGCTCTGGGGCCAACGTCCTGACTTTC,CASSLSSGANVLTF
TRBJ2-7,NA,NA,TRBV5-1,TGCGCCAGCAGCCCGGGACAAAGTGACTACGAGCAGTACTTC,CASSPGQSDYEQYF
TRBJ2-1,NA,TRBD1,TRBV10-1,TGCGCCAGCAGTGAAGGTTTTGGGACAGGGGCCGCCAGCTCCTACAATGAGCAGTTCTTC,CASSEGFGTGAASSYNEQFF
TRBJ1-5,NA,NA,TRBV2,TGTGCCAGCAGTGAAGCGCGAACGGATCAGCCCCAGCATTTT,CASSEARTDQPQHF
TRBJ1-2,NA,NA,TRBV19,TGTGCCAGTAGTATCAGCGGGACAAACTATGGCTACACCTTC,CASSISGTNYGYTF
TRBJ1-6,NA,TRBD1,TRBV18,TGTGCCAGCTCACCTCGACAGGGAGACTCCTATAATTCACCCCTCCACTTT,CASSPRQGDSYNSPLHF
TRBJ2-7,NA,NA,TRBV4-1,TGCGCCAGCAGCCAGGCTAAGGGAGGCTACGAGCAGTACTTC,CASSQAKGGYEQYF